The text below deals with one T cell receptor beta chain. Its antigen is currently unknown. TCRdb keeps only in-frame clones here, not all; method: immunoSEQ multiplex PCR. The sample holds tens of thousands of clones; roughly 89% are singletons and the top ten take around 2.1%. This sample was taken from a study of T cell repertoires in ileal Crohn's disease. There are 14 residues in the CDR3. Germline V CDR1 and CDR2: SGDLS, YYNGEE. V lost 0 bases to trimming and J lost 0 bases, with 6 bases between them. General study findings and limits: Within the first postoperative year, endoscopy came at median around 7 months.

Stated time point: neoterminal ileum biopsy at postoperative endoscopy, about 6 months after surgery. The chain combines TRBV9 with TRBJ1-2, with a possible D match to TRBD1 (5 bases). This receptor was identified in an adult with Crohn's disease. The specimen sequenced was ileal tissue. CDR3 sequence: CASSVGGANYGYTF. CDR3 DNA: TGTGCCAGCAGCGTAGGGGGGGCTAACTATGGCTACACCTTC.